This T cell receptor beta chain was identified during a study of blood T cells in healthy people across ages. Findings of the study overall: Long-lived donors carried more naive CD4+ cells and greater diversity than aged donors. It was not known whether donors were CMV positive (a possible confounder of expanded clonotype changes).

For this clonotype: Its specificity is not known.

The CDR3 length is 14 residues. V was clipped by 0 bases and J by 3 bases, with 7 bases between them. The germline V gene has CDR1 SGHRS and CDR2 YFSETQ. A sample-barcoded 5' primer and a J-beta primer mix were used in a second PCR of about 7 to 11 cycles. TCRdb passed the 5' RACE reads through MiXCR, listing each CDR3 protein once. This table holds 2 million or so distinct CDR3 sequences, around 50% found once. The sample consisted of blood. The rearrangement links TRBV5-1 to TRBJ1-5; D is unclear. The sequence derives from a middle-aged woman in good health. In DNA, the CDR3 is TGCGCCAGCAGCTTGGAGGGCCACAATCAGCCCCAGCATTTT. Translated: CASSLEGHNQPQHF.